The T cell receptor (beta chain) under discussion was sequenced for a study of regulatory T cells in long-lasting Graves disease (dated by TCRdb to 2020 to 2022). With regard to the full study: To count as having persistent Graves' disease, a patient had to have received antithyroid drug treatment for over 5 years with TSH receptor autoantibodies remaining persistently positive. Peripheral blood TCR sequencing and RNA sequencing compared persistent Graves' disease patients with newly diagnosed Graves' disease patients. The study took place in China and was registered as a clinical trial. A total of roughly 33 samples were covered by TCR sequencing, comprising around 13 persistent and 20 newly diagnosed Graves' disease patients. On average, persistent Graves' disease patients in the clinical cohort had been on antithyroid drugs for around ten years.

What this sample's time point label stands for: persistent/refractory GD, antithyroid drugs over 5 years with positive TRAb. For both TCR sequencing and RNA sequencing, RNA was extracted from PBMCs in TRIzol. Graves' disease was diagnosed according to American Thyroid Association guidelines. The patients came from an endocrinology department in Xi'an, China. Each patient gave approximately 9.7 milliliters of peripheral blood, collected in an EDTA anticoagulant tube. PBMCs were isolated by Ficoll Paque Plus density gradient separation without further T cell sorting. RNA quality was checked with an Agilent 2100 Bioanalyzer and agarose gel, and concentration with a NanoDrop 2000. Comment on this clonotype: The clone's antigen remains unknown. No much larger clone is present one base from it, and per-base qualities are unavailable.

Study-wide findings and limitations: Sequencing and analysis were limited to the TCR beta chain. More public clonotypes were shared among persistent patients (about 2,800) than among newly diagnosed patients (966). Lower TCR Shannon entropy and fewer highly expanded clones were observed in persistent Graves' disease patients than in newly diagnosed patients, which suggested clonal expansion. The small sample size was acknowledged by the authors as a limitation that may reduce accuracy. Peripheral blood alone was examined, since thyroid tissue, which constituted the primary lesion, could not be accessed. Preferential use of TRBV28, TRBJ1-2 and TRBJ2-5 was observed in persistent disease, whereas TRBV20-1 and TRBJ2-1 were favored in newly diagnosed disease.

The CDR3 covers 15 residues, taking in both the cysteine and the phenylalanine. Only the CDR3 DNA stays, 45 bases, in frame from base 1. The junction shows trimming of 5 bases on V and 5 bases on J, and the gene matches do not reach 3 bases of it. The germline V gene yields SGDLS for CDR1 and YYNGEE for CDR2. Libraries were made using multiplex PCR. Sequencing relied on an Illumina HiSeq 4000. To build TCR beta libraries, CDR3 regions were amplified by Arm-PCR using iRepertoire HTBI primers. Before sequencing, the PCR products went through gel purification. The authors processed their data as follows. Gene usage analysis of CDR3 amino acid clonotypes relied on the approximately 68 TRBV and 12 to 15 TRBJ segments identified across samples. Filtered high-quality paired reads were merged into contigs using COPE and FqMerger. Contigs were aligned with BLAST to IMGT TRBV, TRBD and TRBJ reference genes, and CDR3 was defined per IMGT. Any clonotype with a frequency above 0.1% was counted as a highly expanded clone. Repertoire diversity was measured by Shannon entropy, and V-J evenness by the Gini coefficient. Clonotypes shared by more than one individual were considered public. TCRdb reanalyzed the raw reads on its own, using fastp at Q25 for trimming and MiXCR for clone calling, and kept in-frame beta chains. Records with the same CDR3 protein are collapsed into one entry carrying the most frequent genes and DNA. It is TCRdb's table, rather than the study itself, that gives the V and J calls and clone size. The sample has almost 350,000 distinct CDR3 sequences on record, less than 20% of them singletons. The top ten clones comprise 25% to 30% of the sample.

Sequencing used peripheral blood mononuclear cells (PBMCs), obtained when the disease was refractory, from a patient treated with antithyroid drugs. The rearrangement joined TRBV9 to TRBJ2-2; TRBD2 matches 13 bases in the middle. The clonotype comes from a female donor with Graves disease. The DNA sequence follows: TGTGCCAGCAGAGAGACTAGCGGGAGGACCGGGGAGCTGTTTTTT. Its product reads: CASRETSGRTGELFF.